The entry below gives a single T cell receptor (beta chain) sequence along with its context. Its antigen is unknown. This sample was taken from a study of CD4+ T cells in melanoma. Study-wide findings and caveats: A reported correlation linked neoantigen-specific CD4+ T cells to CD8+, macrophage and B cell function.

Libraries were prepared by immunoSEQ multiplex PCR; TCRdb keeps only in-frame clonotypes and omits some of them. Here the sample spans fewer than 20,000 clones, 81% being singletons. The TCR comes from a human donor with melanoma. Material for sequencing was cells from a culture (not recorded whether cultured in vitro).

The CDR3 here is CSVGHTYEQYF. CDR3 in DNA: TGCAGCGTTGGACATACCTACGAGCAGTACTTC. The V call is TRBV29-1, the J call TRBJ2-7; no reliable D call. The CDR3 runs 11 residues. The V and J ends lost 4 bases and 2 bases respectively, with 6 bases between them. Per germline, CDR1 SQVTM and CDR2 ANQGSEA.